The clone carrying this T cell receptor (beta chain) was seen ten or more times. Its cognate antigen is unknown. J lost 6 bases, V lost 4 bases, and 12 bases had no gene match. CDR1 and CDR2 from the germline V gene are SGHRS and YFSETQ. CDR3 length: 16 amino acids. This sample stems from a study of T cell repertoires in cytomegalovirus infection. As for the study in general: It was the public TCR beta signatures that indicated both CMV infection and matching HLA type. Study-wide results and limits: HLA-C-restricted TCR beta clonotypes specific for CMV led the ex vivo response. Summed public TCR beta family frequency identified CMV carriers bearing the relevant HLA.

TCRdb called the reads again in MiXCR, with one record for every CDR3 protein. Of around 230,000 distinct CDR3 sequences listed, 6% to 8% were seen once; the top ten hold around 6.5%. The receptor's source is a human donor in good health (CMV status not recorded). Some clones in this sample may be carry-over from other donors' samples. The specimen sequenced was PBMCs. The V gene is TRBV5-1, the J gene TRBJ2-1; 8 nucleotides match TRBD2. CDR3 sequence (DNA): TGCGCCAGCAGCAATCAGCGGGGGTCGCTATCCAATGAGCAGTTCTTC. Protein: CASSNQRGSLSNEQFF.